These T cell receptor beta chains were read from a single sample in a study of beta chain features in type 1 diabetes. Method: immunoSEQ multiplex PCR; TCRdb's copy keeps in-frame clones and lacks some. The data hold under 450,000 clones, with approximately 14% observed a single time. Sequenced sample: naive CD4+ T cells from blood. These receptors were collected from a man aged 25-45 years in good health. The CDR3 runs from the conserved cysteine through the conserved F or W. A D gene is named only where the DNA matches it firmly. Clone sizes are given selectively: once, few, many, or a class where the clone is expanded.

CDR3aa: CASSRLERPWGGEQFF; CDR3nt: TGTGCCAGCAGCCGATTAGAGCGGCCCTGGGGGGGTGAGCAGTTCTTC; d_gene: TRBD2; abundance: few; j_gene: TRBJ2-1; v_gene: TRBV14
CDR3aa: CASSPKDEQFF; CDR3nt: TGTGCCAGCTCACCGAAGGATGAGCAGTTCTTC; d_gene: -; abundance: few; j_gene: TRBJ2-1; v_gene: TRBV18
CDR3aa: CASSLTGSGDTQYF; CDR3nt: TGTGCCAGCAGCTTAACCGGTTCAGGGGATACGCAGTATTTT; d_gene: -; abundance: -; j_gene: TRBJ2-3; v_gene: TRBV7-2
CDR3aa: CASSSIRQGSYNEQFF; CDR3nt: TGTGCCAGCAGCTCGATAAGACAGGGTTCCTACAATGAGCAGTTCTTC; d_gene: TRBD1; abundance: few; j_gene: TRBJ2-1; v_gene: TRBV5-4
CDR3aa: CASGWIRAGGDSYNEQFF; CDR3nt: TGTGCTAGTGGTTGGATAAGAGCGGGAGGGGACTCCTACAATGAGCAGTTCTTC; d_gene: TRBD2; abundance: few; j_gene: TRBJ2-1; v_gene: TRBV12-5
CDR3aa: CASTLGLAGEETQYF; CDR3nt: TGTGCCAGCACCCTGGGACTAGCGGGGGAAGAGACCCAGTACTTC; d_gene: TRBD2; abundance: -; j_gene: TRBJ2-5; v_gene: TRBV28
CDR3aa: CASSLGIAGNGYTF; CDR3nt: TGTGCCAGCAGCTTAGGTATCGCAGGGAATGGCTACACCTTC; d_gene: -; abundance: -; j_gene: TRBJ1-2; v_gene: TRBV7-2
CDR3aa: CASSYRGPGTGELFF; CDR3nt: TGTGCCAGCAGTTACAGAGGGCCTGGCACCGGGGAGCTGTTTTTT; d_gene: -; abundance: few; j_gene: TRBJ2-2; v_gene: TRBV6-6
CDR3aa: CAWSVRAGQGFVHYNEQFF; CDR3nt: TGTGCCTGGAGTGTACGAGCGGGACAGGGGTTTGTCCACTACAATGAGCAGTTCTTC; d_gene: TRBD1; abundance: -; j_gene: TRBJ2-1; v_gene: TRBV30
CDR3aa: CSVETVNTEAFF; CDR3nt: TGCAGCGTCGAGACAGTGAACACTGAAGCTTTCTTT; d_gene: -; abundance: few; j_gene: TRBJ1-1; v_gene: TRBV29-1
CDR3aa: CASSQRTTQGETQYF; CDR3nt: TGTGCCAGCAGCCAAAGAACTACCCAGGGAGAGACCCAGTACTTC; d_gene: -; abundance: few; j_gene: TRBJ2-5; v_gene: TRBV14
CDR3aa: CASSQDRKALRYF; CDR3nt: TGTGCCAGCAGCCAAGATCGTAAGGCCCTTCGGTACTTC; d_gene: -; abundance: -; j_gene: TRBJ2-5; v_gene: TRBV14
CDR3aa: CASSGGLASYEQYF; CDR3nt: TGTGCCAGCAGCGGGGGACTAGCGAGCTACGAGCAGTACTTC; d_gene: TRBD2; abundance: -; j_gene: TRBJ2-7; v_gene: TRBV7-2
CDR3aa: CASSRSARDEQYF; CDR3nt: TGTGCCAGCAGCCGAAGCGCTCGGGACGAGCAGTACTTC; d_gene: -; abundance: -; j_gene: TRBJ2-7; v_gene: TRBV6-6
CDR3aa: CASSVIAGAGDNEQFF; CDR3nt: TGTGCCAGCAGTGTGATAGCGGGAGCTGGGGACAATGAGCAGTTCTTC; d_gene: TRBD2; abundance: few; j_gene: TRBJ2-1; v_gene: TRBV25-1
CDR3aa: CASSPIGGQETQYF; CDR3nt: TGTGCCAGCAGCCCTATTGGTGGGCAAGAGACCCAGTACTTC; d_gene: -; abundance: few; j_gene: TRBJ2-5; v_gene: TRBV14
CDR3aa: CASSQAPRQEDEKLFF; CDR3nt: TGCGCCAGCAGCCAAGCCCCGAGACAGGAAGATGAAAAACTGTTTTTT; d_gene: -; abundance: -; j_gene: TRBJ1-4; v_gene: TRBV4-3
CDR3aa: CAWRGTVHNKNTF; CDR3nt: TGTGCCTGGAGGGGGACAGTACATAACAAAAACACCTTC; d_gene: TRBD1; abundance: -; j_gene: TRBJ1-2; v_gene: TRBV30
CDR3aa: CASSRSYEQYF; CDR3nt: TGTGCCAGCAGTCGATCCTACGAGCAGTACTTC; d_gene: -; abundance: few; j_gene: TRBJ2-7; v_gene: TRBV7-2
CDR3aa: CAWSQGAGGYTF; CDR3nt: TGTGCCTGGAGCCAGGGGGCGGGCGGCTACACCTTC; d_gene: TRBD1; abundance: few; j_gene: TRBJ1-2; v_gene: TRBV30
CDR3aa: CASSAGTSGVNNEQFF; CDR3nt: TGTGCCAGCAGCGCCGGGACTAGCGGGGTGAACAATGAGCAGTTCTTC; d_gene: TRBD2; abundance: few; j_gene: TRBJ2-1; v_gene: TRBV9
CDR3aa: CASSPWGSFYEQYF; CDR3nt: TGTGCCAGCAGTCCCTGGGGTAGCTTCTACGAGCAGTACTTC; d_gene: -; abundance: -; j_gene: TRBJ2-7; v_gene: TRBV27
CDR3aa: CASSPTRLTGELFF; CDR3nt: TGTGCCAGCAGCCCCACCAGACTCACCGGGGAGCTGTTTTTT; d_gene: -; abundance: few; j_gene: TRBJ2-2; v_gene: TRBV7-6
CDR3aa: CATSRGGTNYEQYF; CDR3nt: TGTGCCACCAGCAGAGGAGGGACAAACTACGAGCAGTACTTC; d_gene: -; abundance: few; j_gene: TRBJ2-7; v_gene: TRBV15
CDR3aa: CASSQDGGQGRLF; CDR3nt: TGTGCCAGCAGCCAAGATGGAGGACAGGGAAGGCTCTTC; d_gene: TRBD1; abundance: many; j_gene: TRBJ2-1; v_gene: TRBV14
CDR3aa: CASSSPKRGKKQLNTDTQYF; CDR3nt: TGCGCCAGCAGCTCCCCGAAGCGGGGAAAAAAACAACTCAACACAGATACGCAGTATTTT; d_gene: TRBD2; abundance: -; j_gene: TRBJ2-3; v_gene: TRBV5-1
CDR3aa: CANLVSPNYGYTF; CDR3nt: TGTGCCAACCTCGTTTCCCCTAACTATGGCTACACCTTC; d_gene: -; abundance: -; j_gene: TRBJ1-2; v_gene: TRBV15
CDR3aa: CASSLGGGVDTQYF; CDR3nt: TGTGCCAGCAGCTTAGGCGGGGGGGTCGATACGCAGTATTTT; d_gene: TRBD2; abundance: -; j_gene: TRBJ2-3; v_gene: TRBV7-9
CDR3aa: CASSQEGRGDSPLHF; CDR3nt: TGCGCCAGCAGCCAAGAGGGCAGGGGGGATTCACCCCTCCACTTT; d_gene: TRBD1; abundance: -; j_gene: TRBJ1-6; v_gene: TRBV4-3
CDR3aa: CASNTGKSFTEAFF; CDR3nt: TGTGCCAGCAATACGGGGAAGTCATTTACTGAAGCTTTCTTT; d_gene: -; abundance: few; j_gene: TRBJ1-1; v_gene: TRBV9
CDR3aa: CASSLGQGQGVRPLYTQYF; CDR3nt: TGCGCCAGCAGCTTGGGCCAAGGACAGGGAGTACGGCCCTTATATACGCAGTATTTT; d_gene: TRBD1; abundance: few; j_gene: TRBJ2-3; v_gene: TRBV5-1
CDR3aa: CASSAIGADTQYF; CDR3nt: TGTGCCAGCAGCGCGATAGGCGCAGATACGCAGTATTTT; d_gene: -; abundance: few; j_gene: TRBJ2-3; v_gene: TRBV9
CDR3aa: CATRAGRVPSYEQYF; CDR3nt: TGTGCCACCAGGGCGGGGAGGGTTCCATCCTACGAGCAGTACTTC; d_gene: TRBD2; abundance: -; j_gene: TRBJ2-7; v_gene: TRBV15
CDR3aa: CASLGLGRAQYF; CDR3nt: TGTGCCAGCTTGGGACTAGGCCGAGCGCAGTATTTT; d_gene: TRBD2; abundance: -; j_gene: TRBJ2-3; v_gene: TRBV25-1
CDR3aa: CAISESLNTEAFF; CDR3nt: TGTGCCATCAGTGAGTCCTTGAACACTGAAGCTTTCTTT; d_gene: -; abundance: few; j_gene: TRBJ1-1; v_gene: TRBV10-3
CDR3aa: CASSPILGRNQPQHF; CDR3nt: TGTGCCAGCAGCCCAATATTAGGCCGCAATCAGCCCCAGCATTTT; d_gene: -; abundance: few; j_gene: TRBJ1-5; v_gene: TRBV7-9
CDR3aa: CASSWWPSEAFF; CDR3nt: TGTGCCAGCAGTTGGTGGCCTTCTGAAGCTTTCTTT; d_gene: -; abundance: -; j_gene: TRBJ1-1; v_gene: TRBV28
CDR3aa: CASSDSRGLASNQPQHF; CDR3nt: TGTGCCAGCAGTGATTCGAGGGGCCTAGCGAGTAATCAGCCCCAGCATTTT; d_gene: -; abundance: few; j_gene: TRBJ1-5; v_gene: TRBV2
CDR3aa: CASSFSPTQYF; CDR3nt: TGCGCCAGCAGCTTTTCTCCGACCCAGTACTTC; d_gene: -; abundance: few; j_gene: TRBJ2-5; v_gene: TRBV5-1
CDR3aa: CSVELGSDEQYF; CDR3nt: TGCAGCGTTGAGTTAGGTAGCGACGAGCAGTACTTC; d_gene: -; abundance: -; j_gene: TRBJ2-7; v_gene: TRBV29-1
CDR3aa: CASSLDAGAITDTQYF; CDR3nt: TGTGCCAGCAGCTTAGACGCGGGAGCTATTACAGATACGCAGTATTTT; d_gene: TRBD2; abundance: -; j_gene: TRBJ2-3; v_gene: TRBV7-9
CDR3aa: CASSILANQETQYF; CDR3nt: TGTGCCAGTAGTATCTTGGCAAATCAAGAGACCCAGTACTTC; d_gene: -; abundance: -; j_gene: TRBJ2-5; v_gene: TRBV19
CDR3aa: CASSLLAGNEQFF; CDR3nt: TGCGCCAGCAGCTTGTTGGCGGGCAATGAGCAGTTCTTC; d_gene: -; abundance: once; j_gene: TRBJ2-1; v_gene: TRBV5-1
CDR3aa: CAIRPDPGQGDQFF; CDR3nt: TGTGCCATCAGGCCTGACCCGGGACAGGGGGATCAGTTCTTC; d_gene: TRBD1; abundance: -; j_gene: TRBJ2-1; v_gene: TRBV10-3
CDR3aa: CASSQEGTGVNIQYF; CDR3nt: TGCGCCAGCAGCCAAGAGGGGACAGGGGTGAACATTCAGTACTTC; d_gene: TRBD1; abundance: -; j_gene: TRBJ2-4; v_gene: TRBV4-3
CDR3aa: CASSDSAPRTQYF; CDR3nt: TGTGCCAGCAGTGATAGTGCGCCCCGGACCCAGTACTTC; d_gene: -; abundance: -; j_gene: TRBJ2-5; v_gene: TRBV25-1
CDR3aa: CAISAQSQANTEAFF; CDR3nt: TGTGCCATCAGCGCGCAGAGCCAGGCTAACACTGAAGCTTTCTTT; d_gene: -; abundance: few; j_gene: TRBJ1-1; v_gene: TRBV10-3
CDR3aa: CASSLRGEKLFF; CDR3nt: TGTGCCAGCAGCTTAAGAGGGGAAAAACTGTTTTTT; d_gene: -; abundance: few; j_gene: TRBJ1-4; v_gene: TRBV7-9
CDR3aa: CASSIGGGEPSYNEQFF; CDR3nt: TGTGCCAGTAGTATAGGGGGTGGTGAACCCTCCTACAATGAGCAGTTCTTC; d_gene: -; abundance: -; j_gene: TRBJ2-1; v_gene: TRBV19
CDR3aa: CASRLGTNTDTQYF; CDR3nt: TGTGCCAGCAGATTAGGTACTAACACAGATACGCAGTATTTT; d_gene: -; abundance: -; j_gene: TRBJ2-3; v_gene: TRBV7-3
CDR3aa: CAWTTTSNQPQHF; CDR3nt: TGTGCCTGGACGACTACTAGCAATCAGCCCCAGCATTTT; d_gene: -; abundance: -; j_gene: TRBJ1-5; v_gene: TRBV30
CDR3aa: CSAVAGGETQYF; CDR3nt: TGCAGCGCAGTAGCGGGAGGGGAGACCCAGTACTTC; d_gene: TRBD2; abundance: -; j_gene: TRBJ2-5; v_gene: TRBV29-1
CDR3aa: CASMESGGETQYF; CDR3nt: TGTGCCAGCATGGAATCGGGAGGGGAGACCCAGTACTTC; d_gene: TRBD2; abundance: -; j_gene: TRBJ2-5; v_gene: TRBV6-6
CDR3aa: CASSQGGRSTDTQYF; CDR3nt: TGTGCCAGCAGTCAGGGGGGAAGAAGCACAGATACGCAGTATTTT; d_gene: -; abundance: -; j_gene: TRBJ2-3; v_gene: TRBV11-2
CDR3aa: CASSRLSDTQYF; CDR3nt: TGTGCCAGCAGTCGGTTGTCAGATACGCAGTATTTT; d_gene: -; abundance: -; j_gene: TRBJ2-3; v_gene: TRBV6-5
CDR3aa: CASSTRAGTQYF; CDR3nt: TGTGCCAGCAGCACCCGAGCGGGGACCCAGTACTTC; d_gene: -; abundance: few; j_gene: TRBJ2-5; v_gene: TRBV5-6
CDR3aa: CASSIQGKGLDEQFF; CDR3nt: TGTGCCAGCAGCATACAGGGGAAGGGGCTCGATGAGCAGTTCTTC; d_gene: TRBD1; abundance: -; j_gene: TRBJ2-1; v_gene: TRBV5-6
CDR3aa: CASSLVLQGGYSYEQYF; CDR3nt: TGTGCCAGCAGCTTAGTCCTTCAGGGGGGGTACTCCTACGAGCAGTACTTC; d_gene: -; abundance: -; j_gene: TRBJ2-7; v_gene: TRBV7-9
CDR3aa: CASSPHGTSGRDTQYF; CDR3nt: TGTGCCAGCAGCCCGCACGGGACTAGCGGCCGAGATACGCAGTATTTT; d_gene: TRBD2; abundance: -; j_gene: TRBJ2-3; v_gene: TRBV9
CDR3aa: CASSYIGSADTQYF; CDR3nt: TGTGCCAGCAGCTATATCGGGTCCGCAGATACGCAGTATTTT; d_gene: -; abundance: few; j_gene: TRBJ2-3; v_gene: TRBV5-4